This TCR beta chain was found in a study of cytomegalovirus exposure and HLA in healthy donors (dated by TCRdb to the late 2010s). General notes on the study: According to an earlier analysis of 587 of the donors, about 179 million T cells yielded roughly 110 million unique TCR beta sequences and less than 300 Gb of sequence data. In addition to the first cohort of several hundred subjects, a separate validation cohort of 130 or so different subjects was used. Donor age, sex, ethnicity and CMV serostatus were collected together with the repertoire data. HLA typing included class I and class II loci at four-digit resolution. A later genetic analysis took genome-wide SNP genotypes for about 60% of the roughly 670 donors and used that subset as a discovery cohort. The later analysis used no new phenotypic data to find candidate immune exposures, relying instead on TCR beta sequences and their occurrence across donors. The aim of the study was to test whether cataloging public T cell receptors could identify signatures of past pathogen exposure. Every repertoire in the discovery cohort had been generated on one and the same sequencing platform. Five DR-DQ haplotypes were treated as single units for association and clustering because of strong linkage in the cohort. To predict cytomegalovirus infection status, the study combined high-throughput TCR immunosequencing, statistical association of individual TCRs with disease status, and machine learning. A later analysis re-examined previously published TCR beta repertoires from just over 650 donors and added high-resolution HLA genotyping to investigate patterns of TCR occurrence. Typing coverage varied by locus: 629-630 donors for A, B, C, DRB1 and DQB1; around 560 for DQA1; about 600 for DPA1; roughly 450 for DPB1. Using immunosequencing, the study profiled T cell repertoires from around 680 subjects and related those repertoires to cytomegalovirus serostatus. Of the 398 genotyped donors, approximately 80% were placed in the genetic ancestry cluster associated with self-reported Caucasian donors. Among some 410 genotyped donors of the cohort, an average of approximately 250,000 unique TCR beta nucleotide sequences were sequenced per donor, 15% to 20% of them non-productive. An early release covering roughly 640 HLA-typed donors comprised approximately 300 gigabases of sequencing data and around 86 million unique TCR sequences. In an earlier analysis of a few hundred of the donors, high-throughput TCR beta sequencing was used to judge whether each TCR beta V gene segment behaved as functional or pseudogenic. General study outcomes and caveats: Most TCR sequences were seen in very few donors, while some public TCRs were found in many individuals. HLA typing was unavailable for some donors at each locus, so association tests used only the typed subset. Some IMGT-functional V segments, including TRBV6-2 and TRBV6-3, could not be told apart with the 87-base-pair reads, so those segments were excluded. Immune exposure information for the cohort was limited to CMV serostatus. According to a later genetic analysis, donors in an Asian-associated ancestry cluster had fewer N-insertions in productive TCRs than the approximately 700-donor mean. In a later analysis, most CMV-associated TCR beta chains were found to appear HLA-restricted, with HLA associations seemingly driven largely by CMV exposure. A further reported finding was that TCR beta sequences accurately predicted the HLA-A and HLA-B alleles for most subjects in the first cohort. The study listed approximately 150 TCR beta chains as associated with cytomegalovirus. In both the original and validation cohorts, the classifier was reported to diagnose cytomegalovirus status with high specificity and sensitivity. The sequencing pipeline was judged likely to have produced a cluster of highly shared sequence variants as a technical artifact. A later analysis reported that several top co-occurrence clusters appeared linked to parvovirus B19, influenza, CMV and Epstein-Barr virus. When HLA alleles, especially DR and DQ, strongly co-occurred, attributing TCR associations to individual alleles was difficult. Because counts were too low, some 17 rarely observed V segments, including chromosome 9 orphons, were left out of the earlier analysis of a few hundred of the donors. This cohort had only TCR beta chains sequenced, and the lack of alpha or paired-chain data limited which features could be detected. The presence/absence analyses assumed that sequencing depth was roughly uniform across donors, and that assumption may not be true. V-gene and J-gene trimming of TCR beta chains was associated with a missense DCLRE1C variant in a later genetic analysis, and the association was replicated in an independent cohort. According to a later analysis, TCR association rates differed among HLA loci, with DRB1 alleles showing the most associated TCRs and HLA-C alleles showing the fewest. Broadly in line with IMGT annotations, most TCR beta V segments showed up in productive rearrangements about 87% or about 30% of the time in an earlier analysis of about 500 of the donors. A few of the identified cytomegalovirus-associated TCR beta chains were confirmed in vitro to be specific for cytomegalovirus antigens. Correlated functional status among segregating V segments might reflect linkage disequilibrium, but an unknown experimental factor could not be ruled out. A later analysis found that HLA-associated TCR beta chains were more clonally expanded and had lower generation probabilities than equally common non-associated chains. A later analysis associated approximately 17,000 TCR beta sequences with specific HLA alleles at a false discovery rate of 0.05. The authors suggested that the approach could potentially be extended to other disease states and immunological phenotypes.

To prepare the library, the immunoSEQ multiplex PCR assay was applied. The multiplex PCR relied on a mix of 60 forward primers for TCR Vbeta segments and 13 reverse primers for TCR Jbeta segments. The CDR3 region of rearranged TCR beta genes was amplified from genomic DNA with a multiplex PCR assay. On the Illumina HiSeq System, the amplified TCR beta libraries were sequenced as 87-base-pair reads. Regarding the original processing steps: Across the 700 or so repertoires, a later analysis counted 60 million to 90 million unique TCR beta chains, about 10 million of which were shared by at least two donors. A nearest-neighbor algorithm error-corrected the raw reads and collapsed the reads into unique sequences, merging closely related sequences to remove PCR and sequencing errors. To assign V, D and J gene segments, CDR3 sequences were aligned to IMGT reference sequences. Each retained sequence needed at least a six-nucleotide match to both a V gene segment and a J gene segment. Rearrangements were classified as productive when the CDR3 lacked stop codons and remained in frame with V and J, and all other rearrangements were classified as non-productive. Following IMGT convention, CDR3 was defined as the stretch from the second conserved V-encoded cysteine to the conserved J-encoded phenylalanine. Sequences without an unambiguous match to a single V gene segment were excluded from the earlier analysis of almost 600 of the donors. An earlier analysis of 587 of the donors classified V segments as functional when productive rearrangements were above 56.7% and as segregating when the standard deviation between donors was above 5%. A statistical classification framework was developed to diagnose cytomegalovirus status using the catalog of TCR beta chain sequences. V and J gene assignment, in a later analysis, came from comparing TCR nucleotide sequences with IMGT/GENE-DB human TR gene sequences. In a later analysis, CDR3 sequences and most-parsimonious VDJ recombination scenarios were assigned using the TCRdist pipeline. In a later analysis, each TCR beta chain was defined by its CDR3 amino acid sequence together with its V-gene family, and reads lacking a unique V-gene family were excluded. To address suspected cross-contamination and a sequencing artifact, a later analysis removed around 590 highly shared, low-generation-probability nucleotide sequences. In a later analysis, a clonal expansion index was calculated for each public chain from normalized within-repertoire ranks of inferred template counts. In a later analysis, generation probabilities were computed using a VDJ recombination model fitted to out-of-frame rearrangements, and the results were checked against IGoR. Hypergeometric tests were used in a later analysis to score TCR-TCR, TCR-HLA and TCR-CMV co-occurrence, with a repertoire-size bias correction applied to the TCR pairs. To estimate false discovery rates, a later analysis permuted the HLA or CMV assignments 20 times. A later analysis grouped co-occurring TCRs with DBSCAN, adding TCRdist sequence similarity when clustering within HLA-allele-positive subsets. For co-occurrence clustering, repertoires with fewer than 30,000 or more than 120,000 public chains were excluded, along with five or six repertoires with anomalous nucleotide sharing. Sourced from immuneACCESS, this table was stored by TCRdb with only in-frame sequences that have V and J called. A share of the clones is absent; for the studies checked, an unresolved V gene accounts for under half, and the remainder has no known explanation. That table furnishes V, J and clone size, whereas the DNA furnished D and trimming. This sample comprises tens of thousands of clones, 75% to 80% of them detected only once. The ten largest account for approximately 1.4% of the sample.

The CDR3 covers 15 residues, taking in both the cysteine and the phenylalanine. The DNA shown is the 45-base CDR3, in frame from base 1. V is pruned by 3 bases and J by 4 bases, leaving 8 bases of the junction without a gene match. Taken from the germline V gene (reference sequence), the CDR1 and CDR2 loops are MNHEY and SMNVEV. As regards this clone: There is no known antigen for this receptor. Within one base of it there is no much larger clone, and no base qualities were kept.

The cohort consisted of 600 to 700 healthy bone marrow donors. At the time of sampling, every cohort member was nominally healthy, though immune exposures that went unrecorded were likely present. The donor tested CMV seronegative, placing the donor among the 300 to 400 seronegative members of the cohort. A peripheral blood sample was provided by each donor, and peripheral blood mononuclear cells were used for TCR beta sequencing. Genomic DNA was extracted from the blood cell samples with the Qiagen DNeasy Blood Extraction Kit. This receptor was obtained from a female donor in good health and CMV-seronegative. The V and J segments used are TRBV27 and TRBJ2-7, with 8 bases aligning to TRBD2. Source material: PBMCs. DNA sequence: TGTGCCAGCAGTTTGGGGGCTAGCGGGCTGTACGAGCAGTACTTC. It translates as CASSLGASGLYEQYF.